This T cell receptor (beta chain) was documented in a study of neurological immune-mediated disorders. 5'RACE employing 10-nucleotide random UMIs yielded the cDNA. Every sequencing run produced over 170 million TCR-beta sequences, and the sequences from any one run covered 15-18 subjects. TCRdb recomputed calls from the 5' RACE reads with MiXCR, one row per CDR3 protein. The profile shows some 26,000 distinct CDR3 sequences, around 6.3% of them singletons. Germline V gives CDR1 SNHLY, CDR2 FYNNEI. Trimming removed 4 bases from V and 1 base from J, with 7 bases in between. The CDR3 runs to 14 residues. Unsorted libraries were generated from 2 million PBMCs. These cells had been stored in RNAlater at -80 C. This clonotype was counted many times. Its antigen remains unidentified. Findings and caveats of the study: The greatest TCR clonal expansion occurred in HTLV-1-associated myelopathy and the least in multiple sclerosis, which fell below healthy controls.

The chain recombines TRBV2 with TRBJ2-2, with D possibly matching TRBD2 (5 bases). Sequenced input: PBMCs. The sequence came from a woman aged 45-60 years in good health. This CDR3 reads CASSAGMNTGELFF. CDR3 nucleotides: TGTGCCAGCAGTGCGGGGATGAACACCGGGGAGCTGTTTTTT.